The 32 T cell receptor beta chains below come from one sample, sequenced in a study of blood T cell repertoires in COVID-19. Sequencing was performed with immunoSEQ multiplex PCR; in TCRdb, only in-frame clones are kept and a portion is missing. The table has some 180,000 clones, approximately 85% seen once; the top ten hold just under 8.5%. Material: peripheral blood. These receptors were collected from a woman aged 60-75 years with acute or convalescent COVID-19.

The gene calls are TRBV6-1 and TRBJ1-2; the D is unclear. Germline-derived CDR1 and CDR2 are MNHNS and SASEGT. The V gene lost 3 bases and the J gene lost 5 bases, with 10 bases spanning the gap. The CDR3 loop spans 13 amino acids. The CDR3 loop is CASSEAGRYGYTF. CDR3 coding DNA: TGTGCCAGCAGTGAGGCGGGAAGGTATGGCTACACCTTC.

This chain uses TRBV5-4 with TRBJ1-4; no reliable D call. Trimming left V 4 bases short and J 7 bases short, with 14 bases between. In germline, CDR1 is SGHNT, CDR2 YYREEE (reference sequence). This CDR3 region has 14 residues. CDR3 nucleotide sequence: TGTGCCAGCAGCCCGGCTCGGGTTGGTGAAAAACTGTTTTTT. The encoded protein is CASSPARVGEKLFF.

This clone was observed once. CDR3 nucleotide sequence: TGTGCCAGTAGTCTACAGGGTTGGGGTCAGCCCCAGCATTTT. Protein product: CASSLQGWGQPQHF. This chain links TRBV19 with TRBJ1-5, with D possibly TRBD1 on 6 matching bases. CDR1 and CDR2 from the germline V gene are LNHDA and SQIVND (reference sequence). CDR3 length equals 14 residues. V was clipped by 5 bases and J by 6 bases, with 14 bases between them. Supplemented by reference TRBV19 and TRBJ1-5, the full variable domain reads DGGITQSPKYLFRKEGQNVTLSCEQNLNHDAMYWYRQDPGQGLRLIYYSQIVNDFQKGDIAEGYSVSREKKESFPLTVTSAQKNPTAFYLCASSLQGWGQPQHFGDGTRLSIL.

The chain has TRBV3-1 (or the pseudogene TRBV3-2) and TRBJ1-1, with D possibly TRBD1 on 5 matching bases. The V and J ends lost 1 base and 1 base respectively, with 10 bases between them. This CDR3 spans 15 amino acids. The germline V gene has CDR1 LGHDT and CDR2 YNNKEL (reference sequence). The DNA of the CDR3 is TGTGCCAGCAGCCAAGTGGGGGGATGGAACACTGAAGCTTTCTTT. Translating it yields CASSQVGGWNTEAFF.

V gene TRBV5-4 combines with J gene TRBJ2-2, with 7 bases that match TRBD2. The CDR3 sequence is 16 residues long. Germline trimming cut 2 bases from V and 2 bases from J; bases unmatched to any gene: 6. Per the germline V gene, CDR1 is SGHNT and CDR2 is YYREEE (reference sequence). The CDR3 nucleotides read TGTGCCAGCAGCTTATCGGGCGGGAGAAACACCGGGGAGCTGTTTTTT. This encodes CASSLSGGRNTGELFF. The full variable domain, in which reference TRBV5-4 and TRBJ2-2 provide the parts outside the CDR3, is ETGVTQSPTHLIKTRGQQVTLRCSSQSGHNTVSWYQQALGQGPQFIFQYYREEENGRGNFPPRFSGLQFPNYSSELNVNALELDDSALYLCASSLSGGRNTGELFFGEGSRLTVL.

The chain recombines TRBV18 with TRBJ1-2; 7 bases match TRBD1. V lost 6 bases to trimming and J lost 5 bases; unmatched junction nucleotides: 6. The CDR3 covers 13 residues. Germline loops: CDR1 KGHSH, CDR2 LQKENI. The CDR3: CASSMTGLYGYTF. The CDR3 coding sequence is TGTGCCAGCTCCATGACAGGGTTATATGGCTACACCTTC.

Only one count was recorded for this clone. The rearrangement uses TRBV3-1 (or the pseudogene TRBV3-2) and TRBJ2-3; D gene unclear. There are 12 residues in the CDR3. Trimming cost V 4 bases and J 8 bases, with 10 bases left between them. CDR1 is LGHDT and CDR2 is YNNKEL in the germline V gene (reference sequence). Written as DNA, the CDR3 is TGTGCCAGCAGCCCCCTAGATAGTACGCAGTATTTT. Protein: CASSPLDSTQYF.

This clone came up a few times. J is TRBJ2-1 and V is TRBV19; 7 bases are a match to TRBD2. This CDR3 region has 16 residues. V shed 0 bases, J shed 6 bases, and the junction held 8 bases outside the gene matches. Germline assignment: CDR1 LNHDA and CDR2 SQIVND (reference sequence). In nucleotides, the CDR3 is TGTGCCAGTAGTATAGACCCCCCGGGACTAACCAATGAGCAGTTCTTC. Its translation is CASSIDPPGLTNEQFF.

The chain couples TRBV6-5 to TRBJ2-1, with TRBD2 matching 13 bases. CDR3 length: 16 amino acids. Trimming cost V 4 bases and J 7 bases; bases outside gene matches: 7. Germline assignment: CDR1 MNHEY and CDR2 SVGAGI. This CDR3 is CASSSTSGRAGNEQFF. The CDR3, as DNA: TGTGCCAGCAGTTCCACTAGCGGGAGGGCAGGTAATGAGCAGTTCTTC.

The genes are TRBV6-5 and TRBJ2-1, with 9 positions matching TRBD2. The CDR3 spans 15 residues. Germline values: CDR1 MNHEY, CDR2 SVGAGI. Germline trimming cut 6 bases from V and 8 bases from J; bases unmatched to any gene: 11. CDR3 in amino acids: CASRPSGLAPDEQFF. CDR3 coding DNA: TGTGCCAGCAGGCCCTCGGGACTAGCCCCCGATGAGCAGTTCTTC.

This clone was counted a few times. The chain links TRBV7-6 to TRBJ2-1; 8 bases are shared with TRBD2. The germline V gene has CDR1 SGHVS and CDR2 FNYEAQ. Unmatched junction bases numbered 9, after V lost 5 bases and J lost 3 bases. The CDR3 length is 16 residues. The CDR3 coding sequence is TGTGCCAGCAGCCATAACGGGAGGGGTCTCTACAATGAGCAGTTCTTC. This encodes CASSHNGRGLYNEQFF.

This rearrangement joins TRBV19 to TRBJ2-2, with TRBD1 matching over 8 bases. J was trimmed by 8 bases and V by 9 bases; bases with no gene match: 14. Germline assignment: CDR1 LNHDA and CDR2 SQIVND (reference sequence). The CDR3 has 15 amino acids. The CDR3 nucleotides read TGTGCCAGCGTCAGGCGGACAGGGACACCGGGGGAGCTGTTTTTT. Translating it yields CASVRRTGTPGELFF.

The gene calls are TRBV12-5 and TRBJ2-1; 7 bases map to TRBD2. V was clipped by 5 bases and J by 0 bases; unmatched bases: 1. The CDR3 runs 14 residues. Germline V CDR1 and CDR2: LGHNT, FRNRAP. CDR3 DNA sequence: TGTGCTAGTGGTGGCGGGAGCTCCTACAATGAGCAGTTCTTC. Protein product: CASGGGSSYNEQFF.

This sequence joins TRBV5-6 and TRBJ2-7; 11 bases map to TRBD2. This CDR3 spans 17 amino acids. Germline CDR1 SGHDT, CDR2 YYEEEE. With V trimmed by 0 bases and J by 1 base, 6 bases remained unmatched. The chain's CDR3 is CASSLALAGDVSYEQYV. The DNA for the CDR3 is TGTGCCAGCAGCTTGGCACTAGCGGGAGATGTATCCTACGAGCAGTACGTC.

V usage is TRBV28 and J usage is TRBJ2-7; no clear D gene. The CDR3 loop spans 13 amino acids. Germline values: CDR1 MDHEN, CDR2 SYDVKM. V was clipped by 8 bases and J by 10 bases, with 21 bases between them. The CDR3 region has the DNA TGTGCCAGCTGTCTCTCGCTGAGCGTCAATCAGTACTTC. The encoded protein is CASCLSLSVNQYF.

V and J are TRBV9 and TRBJ2-3; no clear D. The CDR3 runs to 14 residues. Germline lookup yields CDR1 SGDLS and CDR2 YYNGEE. Trimming took off 0 bases at V and 4 bases at J, with 9 bases between the two ends. This chain's CDR3 is CASSVAGRPDTQYF. The CDR3 bases are TGTGCCAGCAGCGTAGCTGGCCGTCCAGATACGCAGTATTTT.

This CDR3 is CASSIFQGNQPQHF. CDR3 DNA: TGTGCCAGTAGTATTTTTCAGGGGAATCAGCCCCAGCATTTT. The chain employs TRBV19 and TRBJ1-5; D may be TRBD1 (6 bases). Between the trimmed V and J ends, which lost 3 bases and 4 bases, there was a span of 10 bases. This CDR3 region has 14 residues. Germline assignment: CDR1 LNHDA and CDR2 SQIVND (reference sequence).

This chain uses TRBV29-1 with TRBJ1-3; 7 bases fit TRBD1. Germline values: CDR1 SQVTM, CDR2 ANQGSEA. The CDR3 has 14 residues. Unmatched junction bases numbered 9, after V lost 6 bases and J lost 4 bases. CDR3 sequence reads: CSVAQGNIGNTIYF. As DNA, the CDR3 is TGCAGCGTAGCACAGGGGAACATCGGAAACACCATATATTTT.

J is TRBJ2-1 and V is TRBV28; D is ambiguous. This CDR3 has 19 residues. V was shortened by 6 bases and J by 5 bases, with 29 bases between the two germline ends. Germline CDR1 is MDHEN and CDR2 is SYDVKM. The chain's CDR3 is CASRDYSPSGSGQDNEQFF. In DNA, the CDR3 is TGTGCCAGCAGAGATTACTCCCCGAGTGGCAGTGGGCAGGACAATGAGCAGTTCTTC.

The chain is built from TRBV6-5 and TRBJ1-1; the D is unclear. Trimming pared 5 bases from V and 4 bases from J, leaving 11 bases between. The CDR3 runs to 13 residues. From germline, CDR1 is MNHEY and CDR2 SVGAGI. This CDR3 is CASSPQVVTEAFF. DNA for the CDR3: TGTGCCAGCAGTCCCCAGGTAGTCACTGAAGCTTTCTTT.

The J gene is TRBJ1-1, the V gene TRBV10-3, with a weak D call TRBD1 (5 bases). Germline CDR1 is ENHRY and CDR2 is SYGVKD. Trimming stripped 0 bases from V and 7 bases from J, with 9 bases between. The CDR3 runs 13 residues. The CDR3 nucleotides are TGTGCCATCAGTGAGTCGTTAGACAGTGAAGCTTTCTTT. Protein product: CAISESLDSEAFF.

V and J are TRBV6-5 and TRBJ1-1; unclear D gene. The ends were cut back, 4 bases at V and 5 bases at J, with 11 bases in the middle. Germline lookup yields CDR1 MNHEY and CDR2 SVGAGI. The CDR3 contains 13 residues. This CDR3 is CASSSPANTEAFF. CDR3 coding DNA: TGTGCCAGCAGTTCTCCAGCGAATACTGAAGCTTTCTTT.

V gene TRBV27 combines with J gene TRBJ1-5; D remains unclear. The V gene lost 5 bases and the J gene lost 1 base, with 9 bases spanning the gap. This CDR3 is built from 14 residues. CDR1 MNHEY and CDR2 SMNVEV come from the germline V gene (reference sequence). CDR3 DNA sequence: TGTGCCAGCAGTAGACTAGGAAGCAATCAGCCCCAGCATTTT. It encodes CASSRLGSNQPQHF.

The rearrangement joins TRBV6-6 to TRBJ1-1; a weak D match, TRBD1 (5 bases). From germline, CDR1 is MNHNY and CDR2 SVGAGI (reference sequence). With 2 bases removed from V and 3 bases from J, the gap between germline ends came to 13 bases. The CDR3 covers 15 residues. In nucleotides, the CDR3 is TGTGCCAGCAGTTACCCACAGGTCGGGCACACTGAAGCTTTCTTT. This codes for CASSYPQVGHTEAFF.

The J gene is TRBJ1-1, the V gene TRBV19; D is undetermined. This CDR3 region has 11 residues. The ends were cut back, 7 bases at V and 0 bases at J, with 3 bases in the middle. Germline V gene lookup returns CDR1 LNHDA and CDR2 SQIVND (reference sequence). This chain's CDR3 is CASTMNTEAFF. The CDR3 region has the DNA TGTGCCAGTACTATGAACACTGAAGCTTTCTTT.

The chain couples TRBV18 to TRBJ2-7; TRBD1 aligns across 10 bases. The CDR3 is made up of 16 amino acids. The ends lost 1 base at V and 7 bases at J; junction bases unmatched: 10. Germline CDR1 and CDR2: KGHSH and LQKENI. The CDR3 bases are TGTGCCAGCTCACCACTACGGACAGGGGGTACAGGAGAGCAGTACGTC. It translates to CASSPLRTGGTGEQYV.

The chain couples TRBV15 to TRBJ1-1, with 11 bases that match TRBD1. The V gene's germline CDR1 is LNHNV and CDR2 YYDKDF (reference sequence). The ends lost 1 base at V and 7 bases at J; junction bases unmatched: 5. The CDR3 extends over 15 amino acids. Here the CDR3 reads CATSRGGQGVIEAFF. The CDR3 DNA is TGTGCCACCAGCAGAGGGGGACAGGGGGTAATTGAAGCTTTCTTT.

The table lists this clone with a count of one. The rearrangement links TRBV4-2 to TRBJ2-5; 11 nucleotides align to TRBD2. This CDR3 comprises 18 residues. Looked up from germline, CDR1 is LGHNA and CDR2 is YNFKEQ. V lost 1 base, J lost 1 base, and 8 bases stayed unmatched. The CDR3 sequence: CASSQGQGLAGFQETQYF. The CDR3, as DNA: TGTGCCAGCAGCCAAGGTCAAGGACTAGCGGGTTTCCAAGAGACCCAGTACTTC.

The genes are TRBV30 and TRBJ2-1; D is perhaps TRBD2 (6 bases). With 4 bases removed from V and 9 bases from J, the gap between germline ends came to 19 bases. Germline CDR1 GTSNPN, CDR2 SVGIG (reference sequence). The CDR3 contains 14 residues. CDR3 protein: CAWNLDGSSGEQFF. The CDR3 bases are TGTGCCTGGAACCTCGACGGGAGTAGCGGTGAGCAGTTCTTC.

For this clone: The sample carries other DNA sequences with the same CDR3. The genes are TRBV19 and TRBJ2-5, with 8 bases aligning to TRBD2. V lost 4 bases to trimming and J lost 4 bases; unmatched junction nucleotides: 5. From germline, CDR1 is LNHDA and CDR2 SQIVND (reference sequence). This CDR3 contains 14 residues. The CDR3 DNA reads TGTGCCAGTAGTACTACTAGCGGAAGAGAGACCCAGTACTTC. It specifies CASSTTSGRETQYF.

The CDR3 region has the DNA TGTGCCAGCGAGATGAAACAGGGGAATTCCGAAGCTTTCTTT. It translates to CASEMKQGNSEAFF. The chain combines TRBV6-5 with TRBJ1-1, with 7 bases identical to TRBD1. CDR3 length equals 14 residues. The germline V gene has CDR1 MNHEY and CDR2 SVGAGI. The V segment lost 8 bases and the J segment 8 bases; nucleotides outside the gene matches: 14.

The chain recombines TRBV27 with TRBJ1-2; D is possibly TRBD1 (5 bases). Germline CDR1 reads MNHEY; CDR2 reads SMNVEV (reference sequence). V lost 2 bases and J 4 bases, leaving 14 bases between the germline ends. The CDR3 is 15 residues long. CDR3 nucleotides: TGTGCCAGCAGTTTACGAATCAGGGTCCTCTATGGCTACACCTTC. The encoded protein is CASSLRIRVLYGYTF.